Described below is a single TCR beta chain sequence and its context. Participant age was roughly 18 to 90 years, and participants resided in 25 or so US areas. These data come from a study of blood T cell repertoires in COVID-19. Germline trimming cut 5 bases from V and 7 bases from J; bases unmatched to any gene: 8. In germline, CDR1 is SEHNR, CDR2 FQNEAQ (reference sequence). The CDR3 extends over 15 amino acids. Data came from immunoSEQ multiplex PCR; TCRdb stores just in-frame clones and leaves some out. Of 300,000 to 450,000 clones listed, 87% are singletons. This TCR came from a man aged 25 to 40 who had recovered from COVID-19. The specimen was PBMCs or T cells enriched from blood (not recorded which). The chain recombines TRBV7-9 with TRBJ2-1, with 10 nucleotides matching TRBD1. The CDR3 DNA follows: TGTGCCAGCAGCCCGGAGGGACAGGGGAGAAATGAGCAGTTCTTC. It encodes CASSPEGQGRNEQFF. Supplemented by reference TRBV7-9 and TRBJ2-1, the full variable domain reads DTGVSQNPRHKITKRGQNVTFRCDPISEHNRLYWYRQTLGQGPEFLTYFQNEAQLEKSRLLSDRFSAERPKGSFSTLEIQRTEQGDSAMYLCASSPEGQGRNEQFFGPGTRLTVL.